This entry is about one T cell receptor beta chain. The antigen is not known. This entry comes from a study of a mutant IDH1 vaccine in newly diagnosed glioma. Across the whole study: Eight vaccine doses were administered to patients at weeks 1, 3, 5, 7, 11, 15, 19 and 23. Patients received vaccination from 4-6 weeks after radiotherapy alone, or with temozolomide cycles. It was radiotherapy, temozolomide, or both that patients received previously, with most receiving both.

Time point specified: week 5, during vaccination. Every single dose of the vaccine, 300 ug of mutant IDH1 20-mer peptide, came with topical imiquimod. Trimming removed 7 bases at V and 2 bases at J, with 10 bases between. The CDR3 loop spans 13 amino acids. Germline CDR1 reads ENHRY; CDR2 reads SYGVKD. Method: immunoSEQ multiplex PCR; TCRdb's copy keeps in-frame clones and lacks some. The sample has 70,000 to 90,000 clones; 91% are singletons. The receptor was derived from a woman in her forties or fifties with glioma. The sequenced sample was PBMCs, obtained from a glioma patient whose treatment included an IDH1 peptide vaccine. V gene TRBV10-3 combines with J gene TRBJ2-3; no definite D call. CDR3 region: CAINPDHTDTQYF. CDR3 bases: TGTGCCATCAACCCGGACCACACAGATACGCAGTATTTT.